The 3 T cell receptor beta chains below were found in one sample sequenced in a study of T cell changes during pregnancy in multiple sclerosis. TCRdb's table, derived via immunoSEQ multiplex PCR, lists solely in-frame clones and lacks some. The table lists some 37,000 clones, 85% to 95% of them singletons. The sample here was CD4+ T cells from peripheral blood mononuclear cells, taken after pregnancy. These receptors all come from a female donor in good health, enrolled as a control in a pregnancy study.

V is TRBV19 and J is TRBJ2-7, with TRBD1 identical over 8 bases. Germline CDR1 reads LNHDA; CDR2 reads SQIVND (reference sequence). There are 18 residues in the CDR3. With 0 bases clipped from V and 0 bases from J, the junction kept 10 bases outside the gene matches. The CDR3 reads CASSIDLTGGLISYEQYF. The CDR3 nucleotides are TGTGCCAGTAGTATAGATCTAACAGGGGGTTTGATCTCCTACGAGCAGTACTTC.

The chain links TRBV7-9 to TRBJ2-5, with 7 bases lining up with TRBD1. CDR1 and CDR2 (germline): SEHNR, FQNEAQ (reference sequence). The CDR3 is 18 amino acids. The trim removed 2 bases at V and 2 bases at J, leaving 14 bases unmatched. CDR3 DNA sequence: TGTGCCAGCAGCTTATGGGGGCGGGCAGGGGGTGATCAAGAGACCCAGTACTTC. Its translation is CASSLWGRAGGDQETQYF.

V gene TRBV7-2 combines with J gene TRBJ2-5; D perhaps matches TRBD2 (6 bases). In germline, CDR1 is SGHTA, CDR2 FQGNSA. V was pared by 3 bases and J by 10 bases, with 9 bases between. The CDR3 runs to 11 residues. The CDR3 DNA reads as TGTGCCAGCAGCTTCGGGCGGGGCCAGTACTTC. Translating it yields CASSFGRGQYF.